This entry is about one T cell receptor (beta chain). This specimen comes from a study of T-cell reconstitution after alpha-beta-depleted transplantation in children. The V end lost 4 bases, the J end lost 0 bases, and 9 bases lay between the germline ends. The germline gives CDR1 DFQATT, CDR2 SNEGSKA (reference sequence). This CDR3 spans 13 amino acids. Unique molecular identifiers were incorporated into the prepared TCRbeta library. TCRdb reprocessed the PCR reads via MiXCR and lists one record per CDR3 protein. In the table there are around 600,000 distinct CDR3 sequences, around 23% of which are singletons.

The sequences come from PBMCs, mostly from graft donor cells, collected 360 days after TCRalphabeta/CD19-depleted stem cell transplant. This sequence originates from a boy in the first two years of life who had a stem cell transplant for acute myeloid leukemia, so the T cells may come from the graft donor. This chain joins TRBV20-1 and TRBJ2-5; D is perhaps TRBD1 (5 bases). This chain's CDR3 is CSATSTDQETQYF. In nucleotides, the CDR3 is TGCAGTGCTACTTCGACAGACCAAGAGACCCAGTACTTC.